This T cell receptor (beta chain) was captured in a study of shared clonotypes between healthy human individuals. Overall study: Sampling drew on donors who were a couple of women and three men aged 18 to 49. The study, taken as a whole, reports: Represented diversity (both genetic and exposure-history) was limited by the small number of donors.

Regarding this clone: Its specificity is unknown.

V dropped 0 bases and J dropped 1 base, with 12 bases sitting between them. The CDR3 sequence is 15 residues long. Germline CDR1 and CDR2: GTSNPN and SVGIG (reference sequence). Approximately 82 million PBMCs were counted before genomic DNA extraction. PCR replicates performed on unsorted PBMC used 300 ng DNA, 25,000 to 35,000 T cell genomes. The assay was immunoSEQ multiplex PCR, and TCRdb's table has in-frame clones only and misses some. The table shows around 95,000 clones, with around half occurring only once. V is TRBV30 and J is TRBJ2-5; D unresolved. The clonotype comes from a woman aged 40 to 50 in good health. Some clones in this sample may be carry-over from other donors' samples. Sequenced sample: PBMCs. The CDR3 DNA reads as TGTGCCTGGAGTGTACCCGCCGTCGGCCAAGAGACCCAGTACTTC. This codes for CAWSVPAVGQETQYF.